This is a list of T cell receptor beta chains from one sample in a study of blood T cell repertoires in COVID-19. The method was immunoSEQ multiplex PCR; TCRdb's version includes in-frame clones alone and lacks a portion of them. This sample has around 280,000 clones, with 90% found just once. The sequencing sample was made of PBMCs or T cells enriched from blood (not recorded which). The receptor set was obtained from a woman between 18 and 29 years old with acute COVID-19. Both conserved end residues are part of each CDR3. The order of the fields is D gene, CDR3 length, V gene, J gene, clone size, CDR3 DNA, CDR3 protein. D genes are given only for firm matches. Part of the rows lack a size; the others show once, few, many or a class for expanded clones.

TRBD1	17	TRBV7-2	TRBJ1-1	few	TGTGCCAGCAGCTTCCCCTACAGGGGGCGAGGGAGCACTGAAGCTTTCTTT	CASSFPYRGRGSTEAFF
.	11	TRBV20-1	TRBJ2-7	.	TGCAGTGTAAGGGGCCCCAACGAGCAGTACTTC	CSVRGPNEQYF
.	15	TRBV11-2	TRBJ2-2	.	TGTGCCAGCAGCTTAGAACAGGGTAGGACCGGGGAGCTGTTTTTT	CASSLEQGRTGELFF
TRBD2	15	TRBV5-1	TRBJ2-4	.	TGCGCCAGCAGCTTCGGGGGGAGTGGCAAAAACATTCAGTACTTC	CASSFGGSGKNIQYF
.	14	TRBV24-1	TRBJ2-1	.	TGTGCCACCAGTGATTTGAGTAGCGGCAATGAGCAGTTCTTC	CATSDLSSGNEQFF
.	14	TRBV5-1	TRBJ2-7	.	TGCGCCAGCAGCTTGGCCGGGGGACCACCCGAGCAGTACTTC	CASSLAGGPPEQYF
.	13	TRBV4-1	TRBJ2-5	.	TGCGCCAGCAGCCAACACCGGGTAGAGACCCAGTACTTC	CASSQHRVETQYF
.	14	TRBV7-9	TRBJ1-2	.	TGTGCCAGCAGCTCCCAGGGTATAAACTATGGCTACACCTTC	CASSSQGINYGYTF
.	17	TRBV19	TRBJ2-3	.	TGTGCCAGTAGTATAGGAGTAGGGAGGCAGGGCACAGATACGCAGTATTTT	CASSIGVGRQGTDTQYF
TRBD1	14	TRBV2	TRBJ1-4	once	TGTGCCAGCAGCGACAGGGGAGACTATGAAAAACTGTTTTTT	CASSDRGDYEKLFF
TRBD1	17	TRBV5-5	TRBJ1-4	.	TGTGCCAGCAGCTTGGGGGACAGGGGCACAACTAATGAAAAACTGTTTTTT	CASSLGDRGTTNEKLFF
.	14	TRBV18	TRBJ1-1	.	TGTGCCAGCTCAGAACAGGGACGGAACACTGAAGCTTTCTTT	CASSEQGRNTEAFF
TRBD1	18	TRBV11-2	TRBJ2-7	.	TGTGCCAGCAGCCCATTGGACAGGGGCGAAATCAGCTCCTACGAGCAGTACTTC	CASSPLDRGEISSYEQYF
TRBD2	16	TRBV18	TRBJ2-3	.	TGTGCCAGCTCGCTAGAACTAGCGGGGACCACAGATACGCAGTATTTT	CASSLELAGTTDTQYF
TRBD1	15	TRBV7-9	TRBJ1-1	.	TGTGCCAGCAGCCGCCAGGGACAGCTGAACACTGAAGCTTTCTTT	CASSRQGQLNTEAFF
.	13	TRBV12-3/TRBV12-4	TRBJ2-7	once	TGTGCCAGCAGTTTGGTAGCGCCCTACGAGCAGTACTTC	CASSLVAPYEQYF
.	17	TRBV15	TRBJ2-6	.	TGTGCCACCAGCCTCCGAGGCGAACGTCCTGGGGCCAACGTCCTGACTTTC	CATSLRGERPGANVLTF
TRBD1	15	TRBV30	TRBJ1-6	.	TGTGCCTGGAGGGCCCCAGGGACAGGGACCTCACCCCTCCACTTT	CAWRAPGTGTSPLHF
TRBD1	18	TRBV24-1	TRBJ2-1	.	TGTGCCACCAGTGACTGGGGGACAGGGACGATCTCCTACAATGAGCAGTTCTTC	CATSDWGTGTISYNEQFF
TRBD1	13	TRBV19	TRBJ2-3	.	TGTGCCACCCCTTCGACAGGGCGCGATACGCAGTATTTT	CATPSTGRDTQYF
TRBD1	17	TRBV19	TRBJ2-3	.	TGTGCCAGTAGTATTGGTCCGCAGGGGGCGAAGCCAGATACGCAGTATTTT	CASSIGPQGAKPDTQYF
TRBD1	15	TRBV10-1	TRBJ2-3	few	TGCGCCAGCAGTGAGCCCGGGACAGGGACAGATACGCAGTATTTT	CASSEPGTGTDTQYF
TRBD1	15	TRBV30	TRBJ1-2	.	TGTGCCTGGAGTGTTTATCCAGGGGGAAACTATGGCTACACCTTC	CAWSVYPGGNYGYTF
.	13	TRBV6-5	TRBJ1-5	.	TGTGCCAGCAGTCACGAGGGGGAAGGACCCCAGCATTTT	CASSHEGEGPQHF
TRBD2	16	TRBV6-2/TRBV6-3	TRBJ2-7	few	TGTGCCAGCAGTTACTCCAGGACTAGCGGGAGCTACGAGCAGTACTTC	CASSYSRTSGSYEQYF
.	15	TRBV7-9	TRBJ2-5	.	TGTGCCAGCAGCCGGAACCTAGCGACACAAGAGACCCAGTACTTC	CASSRNLATQETQYF
TRBD1	14	TRBV7-9	TRBJ2-7	.	TGTGCCAGCAGCGTTTTTGGGACAGCTTCCCCGCAGTACTTC	CASSVFGTASPQYF
TRBD2	18	TRBV7-6	TRBJ2-3	.	TGTGCCAGCAGCAGGGGGACTAGCGGTCCTCGAGGGACAGATACGCAGTATTTT	CASSRGTSGPRGTDTQYF
TRBD1	15	TRBV6-5	TRBJ1-4	.	TGTGCCAGCAGTCCATGGACAGGGGGGGGTGAAAAACTGTTTTTT	CASSPWTGGGEKLFF
TRBD2	16	TRBV20-1	TRBJ2-3	.	TGCAGTGCTAGTGTTACTAGCGGGCTGAGAGGAGATACGCAGTATTTT	CSASVTSGLRGDTQYF
TRBD2	16	TRBV27	TRBJ2-3	.	TGTGCCAGCAGTACAGGGACTAGCGGGAGTACAGATACGCAGTATTTT	CASSTGTSGSTDTQYF
TRBD1	15	TRBV2	TRBJ2-4	.	TGTGCCAGCATAGAGGGGACAGGGGCCTTAAACATTCAGTACTTC	CASIEGTGALNIQYF
TRBD2	17	TRBV5-1	TRBJ2-7	.	TGCGCCAGCAGCCCCTCACTAGCGATTTTTCTCGGCTACGAGCAGTACTTC	CASSPSLAIFLGYEQYF
TRBD2	15	TRBV2	TRBJ2-1	once	TGTGCCAGCAGTGGGAGCGGGAGGGCCTTAGATGAGCAGTTCTTC	CASSGSGRALDEQFF
.	14	TRBV7-3	TRBJ2-2	.	TGTGCCAGCAGCTTGGGTAGGAGTACCGGGGAGCTGTTTTTT	CASSLGRSTGELFF
TRBD2	15	TRBV5-4	TRBJ2-7	.	TGTGCCAGCAGCGCGCCGACTAGCGGGACCCCCTTGGAGTACTTC	CASSAPTSGTPLEYF
.	13	TRBV12-3/TRBV12-4	TRBJ1-2	.	TGTGCCAGCAGTTTTTCGGGGGGAAATGGCTACACCTTC	CASSFSGGNGYTF
.	12	TRBV10-1	TRBJ2-7	once	TGCGCCAGCGAGGGGAGAGCGTGGGAGGAGTACTTC	CASEGRAWEEYF
.	16	TRBV4-1	TRBJ2-7	.	TGCGCCAGCAGCCCGGGTGGGGGGAGTCCCTCCTACGAGCAGTACTTC	CASSPGGGSPSYEQYF
.	13	TRBV30	TRBJ2-1	.	TGTGCCTGGAATAGTCTTGAATCTAATGAGCAGTTCTTC	CAWNSLESNEQFF
TRBD2	19	TRBV28	TRBJ2-1	.	TGTGCCAGCAGTTTACTCGAGTGGTTGGGTAGCGGGAGTAATAATGAGCAGTTCTTC	CASSLLEWLGSGSNNEQFF
TRBD1	15	TRBV5-1	TRBJ2-3	.	TGCGCCAGCAGCAACCGGGACAGGGTCCCAGATACGCAGTATTTT	CASSNRDRVPDTQYF
.	14	TRBV28	TRBJ2-7	.	TGTGCCAGCAGTTTATGGGAGACCACCTACGAGCAGTACTTC	CASSLWETTYEQYF
TRBD1	22	TRBV6-2/TRBV6-3	TRBJ1-5	.	TGTGCCAGCAGCCCGGGGCGGGGACAGGGCCGCGGATCCCCTTATAGCAATCAGCCCCAGCATTTT	CASSPGRGQGRGSPYSNQPQHF
TRBD2	14	TRBV7-6	TRBJ2-5	.	TGTGCCAGCAGCCCTAGCGGGTTCCAAGAGACCCAGTACTTC	CASSPSGFQETQYF